The 6 T cell receptor beta chains below come from one sample, sequenced in a study of blood T cell repertoires in COVID-19. Libraries were prepared by immunoSEQ multiplex PCR; TCRdb keeps only in-frame clonotypes and omits some of them. Of a few hundred thousand clones listed, over 70% are singletons. Material: peripheral blood. All receptors derive from a woman aged 70-85 years with COVID-19, enrolled during active disease.

The chain joins TRBV10-3 to TRBJ2-5; 7 bases map to TRBD1. V lost 5 bases, J lost 5 bases, and 8 bases stayed unmatched. From germline, CDR1 is ENHRY and CDR2 SYGVKD. CDR3 length: 14 residues. CDR3 in DNA: TGTGCCATCAGTACATCGACAGGGCTGGAGACCCAGTACTTC. Its translation: CAISTSTGLETQYF.

This clone was observed a few times. DNA of the CDR3: TGTGCCAGCAGAGGGGTGGCAGGGGGATGTTCACCCCTCCACTTT. Its protein product is CASRGVAGGCSPLHF. This sequence joins TRBV21-1 and TRBJ1-6; the D call of TRBD1 is as the table states it, not checked on the DNA. TRBV21-1 is a pseudogene locus. The CDR3 is made up of 15 amino acids.

V gene TRBV12-3 or TRBV12-4 combines with J gene TRBJ2-2; D is uncertain. V was shortened by 6 bases and J by 1 base, with 6 bases between the two germline ends. The CDR3 has 13 amino acids. Here the CDR3 DNA reads TGTGCCAGCAGGGCCTTGAACACCGGGGAGCTGTTTTTT. It yields the protein CASRALNTGELFF.

The chain carries TRBV20-1 and TRBJ1-5, with 7 bases aligning to TRBD1. Losses at the gene ends were 3 bases for V and 2 bases for J; bases not matched to a gene: 10. The CDR3 runs to 16 residues. Germline-derived CDR1 and CDR2 are DFQATT and SNEGSKA (reference sequence). CDR3 protein: CSASSDRDSGNQPQHF. DNA of the CDR3: TGCAGTGCTAGTAGTGACAGGGATTCGGGCAATCAGCCCCAGCATTTT.

In DNA form, the CDR3 reads TGTGCCAGCAGCCAAGTGGGACTAGTTCAGTTCTTC. Its translation: CASSQVGLVQFF. J is TRBJ2-1 and V is TRBV14; the match to TRBD2 covers 8 bases. In germline, CDR1 is SGHDN, CDR2 FVKESK. CDR3 length: 12 residues. The V segment lost 1 base and the J segment 13 bases; nucleotides outside the gene matches: 3.

The chain links TRBV5-6 to TRBJ2-5; D might be TRBD2 (5 bases). V was shortened by 2 bases and J by 1 base, with 18 bases between the two germline ends. This CDR3 has 17 amino acids. The germline V gene encodes CDR1 SGHDT and CDR2 YYEEEE. In DNA form, the CDR3 reads TGTGCCAGCAGCTTCCAGCCGGTCCTAGGAGGCCAAGAGACCCAGTACTTC. This gives the protein CASSFQPVLGGQETQYF.